What follows are 31 T cell receptor beta chains derived from one specimen sequenced in a study of blood T cell repertoires in COVID-19. Only in-frame clones appear in the TCRdb table, and some are missing; sequencing was by immunoSEQ multiplex PCR. The sample consists of about 400,000 clones, 88% of them appearing once. The sample was PBMCs or T cells enriched from blood (not recorded which). Receptors originate from a woman in her 40s with acute COVID-19.

J is TRBJ1-2 and V is TRBV7-8; 7 bases map to TRBD1. The CDR3 contains 16 residues. Germline trimming cut 8 bases from V and 2 bases from J; bases unmatched to any gene: 14. CDR1 and CDR2 from the germline V gene are SGHVS and FQNEAQ. The CDR3 DNA reads as TGTGCCAGCTTTCAAGGGGGCAGGGGGACCAACTATGGCTACACCTTC. As protein: CASFQGGRGTNYGYTF.

The CDR3 is CASSIGPDRPHGYTF. The CDR3 region has the DNA TGTGCCAGTAGTATAGGGCCGGACAGACCCCATGGCTACACCTTC. The rearrangement uses TRBV19 and TRBJ1-2; TRBD1 is a possible D gene (6 bases). The germline V gene encodes CDR1 LNHDA and CDR2 SQIVND (reference sequence). V lost 1 base and J 6 bases, leaving 15 bases between the germline ends. The CDR3 consists of 15 residues.

The V gene is TRBV5-8, the J gene TRBJ1-2, with a weak D call TRBD1 (5 bases). V was pared by 0 bases and J by 2 bases, with 8 bases between. CDR3 length: 14 residues. Germline CDR1 is SGHTS and CDR2 is YDEGEE. As DNA, the CDR3 is TGTGCCAGCAGCTTGGTGGGGGGGAACTATGGCTACACCTTC. It yields the protein CASSLVGGNYGYTF.

The genes are TRBV4-1 and TRBJ1-1; the D gene is possibly TRBD1 (6 bases). Germline CDR1 is MGHRA and CDR2 is YSYEKL. The CDR3 consists of 16 residues. Trimming removed 0 bases at V and 1 base at J, with 12 bases between. The CDR3: CASSQEPQGTNTEAFF. The CDR3 bases are TGCGCCAGCAGCCAAGAGCCGCAGGGGACGAACACTGAAGCTTTCTTT.

J is TRBJ2-7 and V is TRBV5-1, with D maybe TRBD2 (6 bases). V lost 4 bases to trimming and J lost 0 bases, with 11 bases between them. The CDR3 spans 14 residues. The germline V gene encodes CDR1 SGHRS and CDR2 YFSETQ. In DNA, the CDR3 is TGCGCCAGCAGCGGGGGAGGAGGCTCCTACGAGCAGTACTTC. Its translation: CASSGGGGSYEQYF.

The V and J genes are TRBV7-9 and TRBJ2-3; D is unclear. Looked up from germline, CDR1 is SEHNR and CDR2 is FQNEAQ (reference sequence). The CDR3 contains 12 residues. With 7 bases removed from V and 4 bases from J, the gap between germline ends came to 9 bases. CDR3 sequence (DNA): TGTGCCAGCATTGTATCGGCAGATACGCAGTATTTT. Amino acid sequence: CASIVSADTQYF.

This sequence joins TRBV21-1 and TRBJ1-5. TRBV21-1 is listed as a pseudogene. The CDR3 length is 16 residues. The DNA for the CDR3 is TGTGCCAGCACAAGACCCTCCGACTTTTACAATCAGCCCCAGCATTTT. Translation: CASTRPSDFYNQPQHF.

This clone was detected a few times. The gene calls are TRBV19 and TRBJ1-2; D is possibly TRBD1 (5 bases). The length of the CDR3 is 15 residues. Looked up from germline, CDR1 is LNHDA and CDR2 is SQIVND (reference sequence). V was clipped by 3 bases and J by 4 bases, with 15 bases between them. In DNA form, the CDR3 reads TGTGCCAGTAGTATCCCTTCGACAGTTTCCTATGGCTACACCTTC. It yields the protein CASSIPSTVSYGYTF.

With regard to this clone: This may arise from a read error, as a much more abundant clone is one base away. The chain links TRBV9 to TRBJ1-1, with D perhaps TRBD1 (5 bases). This CDR3 has 13 residues. Germline loops: CDR1 SGDLS, CDR2 YYNGEE. The V and J ends lost 2 bases and 1 base respectively, with 6 bases between them. CDR3: CASSVQGNTEAFF. For the CDR3, the DNA is TGTGCCAGCAGCGTTCAGGGGAACACTGAAGCTTTCTTT.

The chain employs TRBV9 and TRBJ2-1, with 9 bases lining up with TRBD2. CDR3 length: 15 amino acids. CDR1 and CDR2 from the germline V gene are SGDLS and YYNGEE. The J segment lost 6 bases and the V segment lost 3 bases, leaving 7 bases of the junction unmatched. DNA of the CDR3: TGTGCCAGCAGCGAGTCACTAGCGGGCCCCAATGAGCAGTTCTTC. It encodes CASSESLAGPNEQFF.

The V call is TRBV5-1, the J call TRBJ1-2; no reliable D call. Germline CDR1 and CDR2: SGHRS and YFSETQ. Trimming took off 0 bases at V and 6 bases at J, with 3 bases between the two ends. This CDR3 contains 11 residues. The CDR3 bases are TGCGCCAGCAGCTTGGGGCATGGCTACACCTTC. Its translation: CASSLGHGYTF.

The chain combines TRBV7-9 with TRBJ1-3; no reliable D call. Looked up from germline, CDR1 is SEHNR and CDR2 is FQNEAQ (reference sequence). This CDR3 region has 14 residues. Trimming cost V 3 bases and J 0 bases, with 6 bases left between them. The CDR3 here is CASSFLLSGNTIYF. The CDR3 DNA is TGTGCCAGCAGCTTCCTCCTCTCTGGAAACACCATATATTTT.

This chain joins TRBV24-1 and TRBJ2-3; TRBD2 agrees at 8 bases. This CDR3 is 17 amino acids long. With 5 bases clipped from V and 0 bases from J, the junction kept 9 bases outside the gene matches. The V gene's germline CDR1 is KGHDR and CDR2 SFDVKD. CDR3 sequence (DNA): TGTGCCACCAGTGGCGGAGCGGGGGCGACTAGCACAGATACGCAGTATTTT. Amino acids: CATSGGAGATSTDTQYF.

This clone has just one count. This sequence joins TRBV27 and TRBJ2-7, with 9 bases matching TRBD2. The CDR3 runs to 14 residues. The germline CDR1 and CDR2 sequences are MNHEY and SMNVEV (reference sequence). V lost 2 bases to trimming and J lost 6 bases; unmatched junction nucleotides: 5. CDR3 protein: CASSLVAGVPEQYF. The CDR3 DNA sequence: TGTGCCAGCAGTTTAGTAGCGGGGGTGCCCGAGCAGTACTTC.

The genes are TRBV19 and TRBJ2-2; possible D gene TRBD1, 5 bases. This CDR3 contains 15 residues. V shed 5 bases and J shed 5 bases, with 15 bases lying between them. Per germline, CDR1 LNHDA and CDR2 SQIVND (reference sequence). The CDR3 nucleotides are TGTGCCAGTAGTTCGAGAACTCAGGGAACCGGGGAGCTGTTTTTT. Translating it yields CASSSRTQGTGELFF.

The chain employs TRBV4-1 and TRBJ2-7; 12 bases match TRBD1. V was pared by 2 bases and J by 3 bases, with 11 bases of the junction left unmatched. CDR3 length: 18 amino acids. CDR1 and CDR2 (germline): MGHRA, YSYEKL. The CDR3 region is CASSQPPRDRGQDYEQYF. The CDR3 DNA is TGCGCCAGCAGCCAACCCCCTCGGGACAGGGGGCAAGACTACGAGCAGTACTTC.

This chain uses TRBV5-1 with TRBJ2-7, with 13 bases aligning to TRBD2. Germline CDR1 reads SGHRS; CDR2 reads YFSETQ. The CDR3 is 16 amino acids. The V gene end was trimmed by 4 bases and the J gene end by 9 bases; junction bases not matched to a gene: 13. In DNA form, the CDR3 reads TGCGCCAGCAGCGTGCTTGGACTAGCGGGGGCCGCAGCGCAGTACTTC. Amino acid sequence: CASSVLGLAGAAAQYF.

The chain couples TRBV15 to TRBJ2-3; D may be TRBD2 (7 bases). Trimming pared 0 bases from V and 3 bases from J, leaving 13 bases between. CDR3 size: 16 residues. The germline V gene encodes CDR1 LNHNV and CDR2 YYDKDF (reference sequence). CDR3 DNA sequence: TGTGCCACCAGCAGAGATGGGGGGGGCGGGACAGATACGCAGTATTTT. This encodes CATSRDGGGGTDTQYF.

The chain couples TRBV3-1 (or the pseudogene TRBV3-2) to TRBJ2-7; 7 bases are a match to TRBD1. The CDR3 runs to 14 residues. With 3 bases clipped from V and 7 bases from J, the junction kept 9 bases outside the gene matches. Germline V gene sequence: CDR1 LGHDT, CDR2 YNNKEL (reference sequence). The CDR3 loop reads CASSHLGGSWEQYF. CDR3 sequence (DNA): TGTGCCAGCAGCCATTTAGGGGGCTCCTGGGAGCAGTACTTC.

The chain carries TRBV4-1 and TRBJ1-1, with 8 bases identical to TRBD1. This CDR3 has 16 residues. The trim removed 1 base at V and 1 base at J, leaving 5 bases unmatched. CDR1 and CDR2 (germline): MGHRA, YSYEKL. This chain's CDR3 is CASSQADRGQNTEAFF. The CDR3 DNA sequence: TGCGCCAGCAGCCAAGCCGACAGGGGACAGAACACTGAAGCTTTCTTT.

V and J are TRBV5-6 and TRBJ2-3; 12 nucleotides agree with TRBD2. V lost 4 bases, J lost 2 bases, and 5 bases stayed unmatched. The CDR3 totals 16 residues. Germline V gene lookup returns CDR1 SGHDT and CDR2 YYEEEE. CDR3 sequence (DNA): TGTGCCAGCAGCAAAAGACTAGCGGGGGACACAGATACGCAGTATTTT. This codes for CASSKRLAGDTDTQYF.

V usage is TRBV5-4 and J usage is TRBJ1-6; D is possibly TRBD1 (5 bases). V shed 4 bases and J shed 0 bases, with 11 bases lying between them. The germline gives CDR1 SGHNT, CDR2 YYREEE (reference sequence). The CDR3 contains 16 residues. This chain's CDR3 is CASSRQSSSYNSPLHF. The DNA for the CDR3 is TGTGCCAGCAGCCGACAGTCAAGCTCCTATAATTCACCCCTCCACTTT.

The rearrangement links TRBV11-2 to TRBJ2-1, with TRBD1 identical over 9 bases. Germline values: CDR1 SGHAT, CDR2 FQNNGV. Trimming removed 5 bases from V and 4 bases from J; junction bases left unmatched: 9. The CDR3 extends over 16 amino acids. The CDR3 DNA sequence: TGTGCCAGCAGCCGGCCGGGACAGGGTGTTTACAATGAGCAGTTCTTC. Its protein product is CASSRPGQGVYNEQFF. The variable domain in full, with the rest retrieved from reference TRBV11-2 and TRBJ2-1, is EAGVAQSPRYKIIEKRQSVAFWCNPISGHATLYWYQQILGQGPKLLIQFQNNGVVDDSQLPKDRFSAERLKGVDSTLKIQPAKLEDSAVYLCASSRPGQGVYNEQFFGPGTRLTVL.

V gene TRBV29-1 combines with J gene TRBJ2-3, with TRBD1 matching over 7 bases. Trimming took 1 base from V and 2 from J; bases not matched to a gene: 3. The CDR3 spans 14 residues. Germline CDR1 and CDR2: SQVTM and ANQGSEA. The CDR3 sequence is CSVEGTGYTDTQYF. The CDR3 nucleotides read TGCAGCGTTGAAGGGACAGGTTACACAGATACGCAGTATTTT.

The rearrangement links TRBV5-4 to TRBJ1-4; TRBD1 matches 8 bases. Germline lookup yields CDR1 SGHNT and CDR2 YYREEE (reference sequence). J was trimmed by 0 bases and V by 4 bases; bases with no gene match: 5. The CDR3 is 16 amino acids. CDR3 in amino acids: CASSPDRVATNEKLFF. In DNA form, the CDR3 reads TGTGCCAGCAGCCCGGACAGGGTTGCAACTAATGAAAAACTGTTTTTT.

The chain couples TRBV19 to TRBJ1-3; D is possibly TRBD1 (6 bases). Trimming took off 6 bases at V and 0 bases at J, with 18 bases between the two ends. CDR1 is LNHDA, CDR2 SQIVND, per germline (reference sequence). This CDR3 is built from 17 residues. CDR3 sequence: CASRTGPLQSSGNTIYF. CDR3 nucleotides: TGTGCCAGTAGGACAGGTCCCCTTCAGAGCTCTGGAAACACCATATATTTT.

The chain couples TRBV24-1 to TRBJ2-3, with 11 bases aligning to TRBD2. V lost 7 bases to trimming and J lost 4 bases; unmatched junction nucleotides: 9. The CDR3 spans 16 residues. Germline-derived CDR1 and CDR2 are KGHDR and SFDVKD. Written as DNA, the CDR3 is TGTGCCACCAGCCTGGGAACTAGCGGGGGAGCAGATACGCAGTATTTT. Protein product: CATSLGTSGGADTQYF.

The rearrangement joins TRBV5-1 to TRBJ1-2, with TRBD1 matching 8 bases. J was trimmed by 5 bases and V by 0 bases; bases with no gene match: 6. Germline V gene data show CDR1 as SGHRS and CDR2 as YFSETQ. The CDR3 contains 15 residues. In DNA form, the CDR3 reads TGCGCCAGCAGCTTGGAGGTGCAGGGGGCGTATGGCTACACCTTC. It encodes CASSLEVQGAYGYTF.

This chain links TRBV29-1 with TRBJ1-4; D is ambiguous. From germline, CDR1 is SQVTM and CDR2 ANQGSEA. The CDR3 loop spans 16 amino acids. V shed 6 bases and J shed 0 bases, with 17 bases lying between them. DNA of the CDR3: TGCAGCGTGGAGGAGGCGTTTGGGACAACTAATGAAAAACTGTTTTTT. Its translation is CSVEEAFGTTNEKLFF. The full variable domain, its missing parts supplied by reference TRBV29-1 and TRBJ1-4, is SAVISQKPSRDICQRGTSLTIQCQVDSQVTMMFWYRQQPGQSLTLIATANQGSEATYESGFVIDKFPISRPNLTFSTLTVSNMSPEDSSIYLCSVEEAFGTTNEKLFFGSGTQLSVL.

The chain uses TRBV9 and TRBJ2-3, with 7 bases matching TRBD2. Germline loops: CDR1 SGDLS, CDR2 YYNGEE. V gave up 3 bases and J gave up 0 bases; unmatched junction bases: 4. The CDR3 is made up of 15 amino acids. For the CDR3, the DNA is TGTGCCAGCAGCGGATCGGGGGGAAGCACAGATACGCAGTATTTT. Its protein is CASSGSGGSTDTQYF.

The V gene is TRBV5-4, the J gene TRBJ1-3, with TRBD1 identical over 10 bases. The J segment lost 8 bases and the V segment lost 4 bases, leaving 12 bases of the junction unmatched. The CDR3 is made up of 16 amino acids. Germline values: CDR1 SGHNT, CDR2 YYREEE (reference sequence). This CDR3 is CASSPDRGKRGDTIYF. The DNA for the CDR3 is TGTGCCAGCAGCCCGGACAGGGGGAAAAGAGGAGACACCATATATTTT.